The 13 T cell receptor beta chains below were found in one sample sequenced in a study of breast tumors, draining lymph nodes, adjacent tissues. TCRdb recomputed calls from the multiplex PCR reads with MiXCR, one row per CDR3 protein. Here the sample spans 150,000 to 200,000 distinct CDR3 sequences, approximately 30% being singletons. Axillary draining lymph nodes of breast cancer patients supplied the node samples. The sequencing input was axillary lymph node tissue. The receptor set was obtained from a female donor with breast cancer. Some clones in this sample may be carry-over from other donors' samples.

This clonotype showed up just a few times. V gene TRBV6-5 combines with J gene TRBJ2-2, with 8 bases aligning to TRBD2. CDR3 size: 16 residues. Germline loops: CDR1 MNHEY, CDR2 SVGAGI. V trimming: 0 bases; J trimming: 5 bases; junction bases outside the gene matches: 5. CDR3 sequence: CASSYSQRGTTGELFF. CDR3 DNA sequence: TGTGCCAGCAGTTACTCCCAGCGGGGGACTACCGGGGAGCTGTTTTTT.

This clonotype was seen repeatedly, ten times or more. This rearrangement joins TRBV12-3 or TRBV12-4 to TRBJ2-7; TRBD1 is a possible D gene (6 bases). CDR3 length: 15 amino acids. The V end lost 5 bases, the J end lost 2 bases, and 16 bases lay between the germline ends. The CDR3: CASSNSDRVTYEQYF. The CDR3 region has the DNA TGTGCCAGCAGTAACTCGGACAGAGTTACCTACGAGCAGTACTTC.

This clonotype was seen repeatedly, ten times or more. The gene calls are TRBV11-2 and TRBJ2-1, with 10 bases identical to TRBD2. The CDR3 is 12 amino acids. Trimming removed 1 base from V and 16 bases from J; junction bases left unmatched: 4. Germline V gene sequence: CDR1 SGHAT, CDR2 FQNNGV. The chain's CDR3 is CASSLVPSGSFF. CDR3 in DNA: TGTGCCAGCAGCTTAGTCCCTAGCGGGAGCTTCTTC.

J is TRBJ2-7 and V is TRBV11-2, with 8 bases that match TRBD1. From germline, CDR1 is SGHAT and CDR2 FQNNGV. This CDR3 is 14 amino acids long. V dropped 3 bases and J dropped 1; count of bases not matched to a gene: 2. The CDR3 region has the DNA TGTGCCAGCAGCTTCAGGGGGCGATCCTACGAGCAGTACTTC. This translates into CASSFRGRSYEQYF.

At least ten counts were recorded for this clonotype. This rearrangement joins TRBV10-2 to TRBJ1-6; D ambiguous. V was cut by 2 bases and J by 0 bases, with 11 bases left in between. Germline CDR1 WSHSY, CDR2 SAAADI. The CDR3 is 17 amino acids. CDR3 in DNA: TGCGCCAGCAGTGAGAGGGCGCCGAGCTCCTATAATTCACCCCTCCACTTT. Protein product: CASSERAPSSYNSPLHF.

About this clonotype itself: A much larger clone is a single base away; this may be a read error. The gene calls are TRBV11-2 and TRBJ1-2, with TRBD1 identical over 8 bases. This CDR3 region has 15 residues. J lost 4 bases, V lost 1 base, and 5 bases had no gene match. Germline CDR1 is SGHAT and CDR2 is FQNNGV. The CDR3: CASSLVGQAAYGYTF. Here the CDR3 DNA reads TGTGCCAGCAGCTTAGTGGGACAGGCGGCCTATGGCTACACCTTC.

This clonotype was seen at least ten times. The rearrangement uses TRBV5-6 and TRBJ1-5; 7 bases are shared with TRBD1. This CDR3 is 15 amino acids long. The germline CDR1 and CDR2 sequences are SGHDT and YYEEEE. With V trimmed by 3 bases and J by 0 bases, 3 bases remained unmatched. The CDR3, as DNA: TGTGCCAGCAGCTCGACAGGGAATAGCAATCAGCCCCAGCATTTT. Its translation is CASSSTGNSNQPQHF.

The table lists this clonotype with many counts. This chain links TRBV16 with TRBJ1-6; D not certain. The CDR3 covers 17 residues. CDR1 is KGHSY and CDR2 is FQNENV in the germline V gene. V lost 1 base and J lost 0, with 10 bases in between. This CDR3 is CASSQLNSPSYNSPLHF. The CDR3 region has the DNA TGTGCCAGCAGCCAATTGAACAGTCCCTCCTATAATTCACCCCTCCACTTT.

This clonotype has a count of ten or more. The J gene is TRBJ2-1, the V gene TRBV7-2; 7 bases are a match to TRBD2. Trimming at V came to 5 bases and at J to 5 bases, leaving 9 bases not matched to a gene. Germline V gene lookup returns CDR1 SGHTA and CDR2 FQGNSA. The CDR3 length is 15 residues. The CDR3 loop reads CASSQPGLSHNEQFF. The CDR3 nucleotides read TGTGCCAGCAGCCAGCCGGGACTATCACACAATGAGCAGTTCTTC.

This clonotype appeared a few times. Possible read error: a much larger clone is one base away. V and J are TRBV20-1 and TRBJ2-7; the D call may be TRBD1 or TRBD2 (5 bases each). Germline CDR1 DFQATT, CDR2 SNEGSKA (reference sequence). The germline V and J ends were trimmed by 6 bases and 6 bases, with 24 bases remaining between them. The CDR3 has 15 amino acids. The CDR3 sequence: CSATPGDGSALEQYF. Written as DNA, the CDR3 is TGCAGTGCAACGCCTGGGGACGGATCGGCCCTCGAGCAGTACTTC.

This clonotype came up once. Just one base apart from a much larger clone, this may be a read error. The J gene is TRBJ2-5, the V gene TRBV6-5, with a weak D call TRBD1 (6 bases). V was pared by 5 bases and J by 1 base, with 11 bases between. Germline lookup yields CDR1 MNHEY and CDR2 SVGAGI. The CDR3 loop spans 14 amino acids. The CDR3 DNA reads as TGTGCCAGCAGTCACGGACAGTTCCAAGAGACCCAGTACTTC. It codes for CASSHGQFQETQYF.

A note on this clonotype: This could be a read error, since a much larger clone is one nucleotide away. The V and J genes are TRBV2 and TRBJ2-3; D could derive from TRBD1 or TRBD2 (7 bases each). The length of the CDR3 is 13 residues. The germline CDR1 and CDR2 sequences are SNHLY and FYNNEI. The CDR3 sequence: CASSRSGTDTQCF. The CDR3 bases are TGTGCCAGCAGCCGAAGCGGGACAGATACGCAGTGTTTT. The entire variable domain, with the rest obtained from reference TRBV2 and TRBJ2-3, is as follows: EPEVTQTPSHQVTQMGQEVILRCVPISNHLYFYWYRQILGQKVEFLVSFYNNEISEKSEIFDDQFSVERPDGSNFTLKIRSTKLEDSAMYFCASSRSGTDTQCFGPGTRLTVL.

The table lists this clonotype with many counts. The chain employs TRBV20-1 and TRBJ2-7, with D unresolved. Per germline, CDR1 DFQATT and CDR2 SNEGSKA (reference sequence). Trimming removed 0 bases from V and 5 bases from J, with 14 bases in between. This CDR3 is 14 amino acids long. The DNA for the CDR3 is TGCAGTGCTAGAGATCTGGAGACTGCTAACGAGCAGTACTTC. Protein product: CSARDLETANEQYF.